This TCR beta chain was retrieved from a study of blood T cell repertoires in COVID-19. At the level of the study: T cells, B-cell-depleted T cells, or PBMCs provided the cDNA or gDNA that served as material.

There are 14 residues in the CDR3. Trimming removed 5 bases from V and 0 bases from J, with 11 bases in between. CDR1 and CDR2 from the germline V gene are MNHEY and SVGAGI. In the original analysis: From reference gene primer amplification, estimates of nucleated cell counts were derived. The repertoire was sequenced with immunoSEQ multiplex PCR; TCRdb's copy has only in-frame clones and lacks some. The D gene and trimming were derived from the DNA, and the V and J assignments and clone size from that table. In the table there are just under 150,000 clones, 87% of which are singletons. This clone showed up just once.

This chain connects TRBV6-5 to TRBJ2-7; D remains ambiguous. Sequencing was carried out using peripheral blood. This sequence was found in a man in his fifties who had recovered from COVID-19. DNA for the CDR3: TGTGCCAGCAGTCGTACGGTGGTCTCCTACGAGCAGTACTTC. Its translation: CASSRTVVSYEQYF.